Following are 17 T cell receptor beta chains from one sample sequenced in a study of identical twins. TCRdb reprocessed the 5' RACE reads via MiXCR and lists one record per CDR3 protein. Among 1.5 million to 2 million distinct CDR3 sequences, under 35% were seen once, and the ten largest hold 0.25% to 0.3%. The specimen was cord blood. Every receptor here comes from a newborn girl in good health.

This clonotype was seen a few times. This chain uses TRBV12-3 or TRBV12-4 with TRBJ1-2; D is undetermined. V was trimmed by 1 base and J by 7 bases, leaving 10 bases between them. CDR3 length equals 13 residues. CDR3 coding DNA: TGTGCCAGCAGTTTAGGCACTTCCTTTGGCTACACCTTC. It specifies CASSLGTSFGYTF.

This rearrangement joins TRBV20-1 to TRBJ2-1, with D uncertain. CDR3 length: 14 residues. V lost 6 bases, J lost 5 bases, and 17 bases lay in between. Germline CDR1 DFQATT, CDR2 SNEGSKA (reference sequence). CDR3 residues: CSAQSALSHNEQFF. CDR3 DNA sequence: TGCAGTGCCCAGTCCGCCCTTAGCCACAATGAGCAGTTCTTC.

In regard to this clonotype: A read error may explain this, as a much larger clone is one base away. The chain employs TRBV12-3 or TRBV12-4 and TRBJ2-1; tentative D call: TRBD2 (6 bases). The J call may be faulty, since TRBJ2-7 better matches the DNA end. The CDR3 spans 16 residues. This CDR3 reads CASSFHTAGTYNEQYF. The CDR3 DNA follows: TGTGCCAGCAGTTTTCATACGGCGGGAACCTACAATGAGCAGTACTTC.

The chain has TRBV27 and TRBJ1-6; no definite D call. The CDR3 is 15 residues long. Germline V lookup: CDR1 MNHEY, CDR2 SMNVEV (reference sequence). Trimming shortened V by 3 bases and J by 1 base, and 7 bases separated the two germline ends. CDR3 sequence (DNA): TGTGCCAGCAGTTTGCCCAGGTCCTATAATTCACCCCTCCACTTT. Amino acids: CASSLPRSYNSPLHF.

As concerns this clonotype: At one of its ends the junction is not consistent with the germline gene, which may arise from a read error. This chain connects TRBV28 to TRBJ2-4; possible D gene TRBD2, 7 bases. Germline CDR1 MDHEN, CDR2 SYDVKM. The CDR3 consists of 17 residues. As DNA, the CDR3 is TGTGCCAGCAGTCCGGTAGGGAGGGGGATAGCCGAAAACATTCAGTACTTC. The encoded protein is CASSPVGRGIAENIQYF.

This clonotype was detected only once. V and J are TRBV25-1 and TRBJ2-3, with D perhaps matching TRBD1 (8 bases). With 4 bases removed from V and 5 bases from J, the gap between germline ends came to 13 bases. The CDR3 consists of 14 residues. Germline V gives CDR1 MGHDK, CDR2 SYGVNS. The CDR3 nucleotides are TGTGCCAGCAGTGTCACAGGGGGGGGAGATACGCAGTATTTT. This translates into CASSVTGGGDTQYF.

The rearrangement joins TRBV2 to TRBJ1-2, with D possibly being TRBD1 (6 bases). CDR3 length: 15 residues. The germline V gene encodes CDR1 SNHLY and CDR2 FYNNEI. V was shortened by 7 bases and J by 3 bases, with 18 bases between the two germline ends. The CDR3 bases are TGTGCCAGCAAGACAGGCCGCCAGCGGGACTATGGCTACACCTTC. Amino acid sequence: CASKTGRQRDYGYTF.

The chain joins TRBV13 to TRBJ1-2; 10 bases are shared with TRBD1. The length of the CDR3 is 15 residues. Per the germline V gene, CDR1 is PRHDT and CDR2 is FYEKMQ (reference sequence). V was pared by 5 bases and J by 8 bases, with 11 bases of the junction left unmatched. CDR3 residues: CASSPGVPTGGGYTF. CDR3 in DNA: TGTGCCAGCAGCCCTGGGGTCCCGACAGGGGGCGGCTACACCTTC.

The chain couples TRBV5-1 to TRBJ2-4, with a weak D call TRBD1 (6 bases). There are 13 residues in the CDR3. With 2 bases removed from V and 13 bases from J, the gap between germline ends came to 16 bases. Germline V gives CDR1 SGHRS, CDR2 YFSETQ. CDR3: CASSFTGYNEQYF. The CDR3 region has the DNA TGCGCCAGCAGCTTTACAGGGTACAATGAGCAGTACTTC.

The gene calls are TRBV3-1 and TRBJ2-1, with 7 bases identical to TRBD2. The CDR3 is made up of 15 amino acids. V was clipped by 3 bases and J by 7 bases; unmatched bases: 9. Germline values: CDR1 LGHDT, CDR2 YNNKEL (reference sequence). The CDR3 loop reads CASSHHTGSGNEQFF. The CDR3 bases are TGTGCCAGCAGCCACCACACGGGTAGCGGGAATGAGCAGTTCTTC.

This clonotype was counted once. Relative to the germline gene, one junction end is altered; a read error may explain this. This chain connects TRBV20-1 to TRBJ1-2, with 12 bases fitting TRBD1. The CDR3 extends over 15 amino acids. Germline CDR1 reads DFQATT; CDR2 reads SNEGSKA (reference sequence). The DNA for the CDR3 is TGCTGTGCTAGAGCCGGGACAGGGGGCTCTTATGGCTACACCTTC. Encoded protein: CCARAGTGGSYGYTF.

This clonotype turned up a few times. The chain uses TRBV4-1 and TRBJ2-7; D is uncertain. Between the trimmed V and J ends, which lost 1 base and 2 bases, there was a span of 15 bases. CDR1 is MGHRA and CDR2 is YSYEKL in the germline V gene. The CDR3 covers 16 residues. CDR3 sequence: CASSQGIAEIPYEQYF. The CDR3 region has the DNA TGCGCCAGCAGCCAAGGGATTGCGGAGATTCCCTACGAGCAGTACTTC.

The CDR3 DNA reads as TGTGCCAGCAGTGAAAAGGGGAGCGGGGATTACTACGAGCAGTACTTC. It specifies CASSEKGSGDYYEQYF. The chain carries TRBV6-1 and TRBJ2-7; 7 nucleotides match TRBD2. Germline V gene sequence: CDR1 MNHNS, CDR2 SASEGT. V gave up 2 bases and J gave up 3 bases; unmatched junction bases: 10. The CDR3 totals 16 residues.

This clonotype appeared once. The chain uses TRBV28 and TRBJ1-2; 11 nucleotides line up with TRBD1. The CDR3 contains 14 residues. J gave up 4 bases and V 6 bases, and 4 bases lay outside the gene matches. The germline V gene encodes CDR1 MDHEN and CDR2 SYDVKM. In DNA, the CDR3 is TGTGCCAGCAGGGACAGGGGGCGGCTCTATGGCTACACCTTC. This sequence encodes CASRDRGRLYGYTF.

The V gene is TRBV2, the J gene TRBJ2-1; 13 bases fit TRBD2. The V gene's germline CDR1 is SNHLY and CDR2 FYNNEI. The CDR3 totals 16 residues. V gave up 2 bases and J gave up 5 bases; unmatched junction bases: 3. The CDR3 spells CASSERTSGGNNEQFF. The CDR3 bases are TGTGCCAGCAGTGAAAGGACTAGCGGGGGAAACAATGAGCAGTTCTTC.

The V gene is TRBV28, the J gene TRBJ2-5, with D maybe TRBD2 (5 bases). In germline, CDR1 is MDHEN, CDR2 SYDVKM. V shed 1 base and J shed 11 bases, with 11 bases lying between them. The CDR3 is 12 amino acids. CDR3 coding DNA: TGTGCCAGCAGTTTATTACCAGCGGAGCAGTACTTC. Its protein product is CASSLLPAEQYF.

This clonotype was observed a few times. The gene calls are TRBV25-1 and TRBJ2-5, with D possibly matching TRBD2 (5 bases). The CDR3 spans 15 residues. Germline V CDR1 and CDR2: MGHDK, SYGVNS. V dropped 4 bases and J dropped 11 bases, with 23 bases sitting between them. The CDR3 region has the DNA TGTGCCAGCAGTGGAGACTATGTCATGTTCCATGAGCAGTACTTC. Translating gives CASSGDYVMFHEQYF.